The clone carrying this T cell receptor (beta chain) was recorded only once. This record comes from a study of blood T cell repertoires in COVID-19. The wider study: Researchers got acute and convalescent COVID-19 samples from the United States, Italy and Spain.

Only in-frame clones appear in the TCRdb table, and some are missing; sequencing was by immunoSEQ multiplex PCR. The sample shows about 150,000 clones, around 84% of them seen only once. The V gene end was trimmed by 4 bases and the J gene end by 1 base; junction bases not matched to a gene: 3. The CDR3 consists of 15 residues. Germline lookup yields CDR1 LGHNA and CDR2 YSLEER. The rearrangement links TRBV4-3 to TRBJ2-2; TRBD1 aligns across 7 bases. This sequence was found in a man older than 75 with acute or convalescent COVID-19. Sequenced sample: peripheral blood. CDR3 nucleotide sequence: TGCGCCAGCAGCCCCCGGGACAGGAACACCGGGGAGCTGTTTTTT. Translation gives CASSPRDRNTGELFF.